The clone carrying this T cell receptor (beta chain) was recorded a few times. The target antigen is unknown. The primer mix had 60 Vbeta and 13 Jbeta primers. Using immunoSEQ multiplex PCR, the repertoire was profiled, and TCRdb retains in-frame clones only, with some absent. This repertoire shows tens of thousands of clones, less than 75% found once; its top ten account for 2.1%. Between the trimmed V and J ends, which lost 0 bases and 8 bases, there was a span of 11 bases. The CDR3 spans 13 residues. Germline-derived CDR1 and CDR2 are SGHDT and YYEEEE. This entry is derived from a study of cytomegalovirus exposure and HLA in healthy donors. Notes on the study in general: More clonal expansion characterized HLA-associated TCR beta chains than equally common others in a later analysis. A list of approximately 150 TCR beta chains associated with cytomegalovirus was given. In a later analysis, at a false discovery rate of 0.05, some 15,000 TCR beta sequences were associated with HLA alleles. In the analysis, some V segments, TRBV6-2 and TRBV6-3 included, were excluded as indistinguishable.

The rearrangement joins TRBV5-6 to TRBJ1-1; D gene unclear. The sample comprised PBMCs. This TCR was recovered from a man aged 25-45 years in good health and CMV-seronegative. The CDR3 DNA sequence: TGTGCCAGCAGCTTGGGAAGTGGGCCCGAAGCTTTCTTT. The encoded protein is CASSLGSGPEAFF.